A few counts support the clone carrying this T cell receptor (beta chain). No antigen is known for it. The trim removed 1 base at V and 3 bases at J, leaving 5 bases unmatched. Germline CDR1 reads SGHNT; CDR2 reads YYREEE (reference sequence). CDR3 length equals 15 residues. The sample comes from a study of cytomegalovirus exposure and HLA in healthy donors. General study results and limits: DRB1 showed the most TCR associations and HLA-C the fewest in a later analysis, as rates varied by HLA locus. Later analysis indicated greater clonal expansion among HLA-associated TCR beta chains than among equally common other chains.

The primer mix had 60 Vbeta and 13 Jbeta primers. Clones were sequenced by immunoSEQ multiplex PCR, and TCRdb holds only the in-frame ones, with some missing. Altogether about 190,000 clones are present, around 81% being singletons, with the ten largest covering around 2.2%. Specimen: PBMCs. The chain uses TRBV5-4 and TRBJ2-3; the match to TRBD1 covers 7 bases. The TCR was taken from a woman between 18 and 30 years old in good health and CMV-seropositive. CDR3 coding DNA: TGTGCCAGCAGCTTGAACCGACAGGGAACAGATACGCAGTATTTT. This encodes CASSLNRQGTDTQYF.